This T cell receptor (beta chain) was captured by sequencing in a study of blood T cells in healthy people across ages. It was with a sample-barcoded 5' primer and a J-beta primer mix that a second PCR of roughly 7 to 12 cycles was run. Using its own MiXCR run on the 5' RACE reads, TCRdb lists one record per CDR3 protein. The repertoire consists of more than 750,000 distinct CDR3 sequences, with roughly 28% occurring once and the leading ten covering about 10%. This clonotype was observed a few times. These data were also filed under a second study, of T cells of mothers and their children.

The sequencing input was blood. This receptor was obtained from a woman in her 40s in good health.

Written as DNA, the CDR3 is TGTGCCAGCAGCAAACCCCAACAGGGGAATTGGGCGTCAGATACGCAGTATTTT. Translated: CASSKPQQGNWASDTQYF. The J gene is TRBJ2-3, the V gene TRBV7-2; 7 bases map to TRBD1. The CDR3 totals 18 residues. V lost 5 bases to trimming and J lost 4 bases; unmatched junction nucleotides: 18. The V gene's germline CDR1 is SGHTA and CDR2 FQGNSA.